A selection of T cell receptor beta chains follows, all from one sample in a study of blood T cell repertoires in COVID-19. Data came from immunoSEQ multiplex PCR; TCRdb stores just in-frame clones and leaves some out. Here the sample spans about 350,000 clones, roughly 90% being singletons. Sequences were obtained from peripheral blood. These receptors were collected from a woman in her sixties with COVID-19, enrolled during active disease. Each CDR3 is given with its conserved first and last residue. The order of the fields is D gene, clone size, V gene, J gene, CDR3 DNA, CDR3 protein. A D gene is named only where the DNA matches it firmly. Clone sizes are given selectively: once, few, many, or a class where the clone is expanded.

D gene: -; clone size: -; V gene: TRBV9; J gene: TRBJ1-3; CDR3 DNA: TGTGCCAGCAGCGTAGCAGGGGTCGAGGCTGGAAACACCATATATTTT; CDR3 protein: CASSVAGVEAGNTIYF
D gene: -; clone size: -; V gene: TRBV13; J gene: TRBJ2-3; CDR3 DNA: TGTGCCAGCAGCTTAAGAGGGGATACGCAGTATTTT; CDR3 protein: CASSLRGDTQYF
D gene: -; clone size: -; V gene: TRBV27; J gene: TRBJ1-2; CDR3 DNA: TGTGCCAGCAGTTTATCAGGCCTATCTGTCGCAGGGAGGGGGACTAACTATGGCTACACCTTC; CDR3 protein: CASSLSGLSVAGRGTNYGYTF
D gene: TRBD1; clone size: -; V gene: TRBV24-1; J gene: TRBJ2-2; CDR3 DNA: TGTGCCACCAGTGATTCATCGACAGGGTACACCGGGGAGCTGTTTTTT; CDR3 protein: CATSDSSTGYTGELFF
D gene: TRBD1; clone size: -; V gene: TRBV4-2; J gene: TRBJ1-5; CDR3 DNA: TGTGCCAGCAGCCAAACAGGGGGCACAAGCAATCAGCCCCAGCATTTT; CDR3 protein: CASSQTGGTSNQPQHF
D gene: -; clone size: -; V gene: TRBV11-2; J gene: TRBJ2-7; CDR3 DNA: TGTGCCAGCAGCCCGAGAGGGCTAGCCTACGAGCAGTACTTC; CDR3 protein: CASSPRGLAYEQYF
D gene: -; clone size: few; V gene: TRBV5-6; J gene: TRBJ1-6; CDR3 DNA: TGTGCCAGCAGCCCAGGGTCGGGAGGCAATTCACCCCTCCACTTT; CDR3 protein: CASSPGSGGNSPLHF
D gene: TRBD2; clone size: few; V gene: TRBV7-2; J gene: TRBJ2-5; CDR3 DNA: TGTGCCAGCAGCTTTCTAGCGGGGGGGCAAGAGACCCAGTACTTC; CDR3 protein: CASSFLAGGQETQYF
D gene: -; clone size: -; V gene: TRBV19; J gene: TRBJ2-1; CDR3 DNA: TGTGCCAGTAGTGTCCGGGGGTACAATGAGCAGTTCTTC; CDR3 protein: CASSVRGYNEQFF
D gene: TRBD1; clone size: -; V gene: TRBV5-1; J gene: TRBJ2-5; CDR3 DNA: TGCGCCAGCAGCTTGGAGGGACAGCAAGAGACCCAGTACTTC; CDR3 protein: CASSLEGQQETQYF
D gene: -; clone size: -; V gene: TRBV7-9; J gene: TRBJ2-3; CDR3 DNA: TGTGCCAGCAGCCCAGTTTTTAACTGGAGGACAGATACGCAGTATTTT; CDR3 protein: CASSPVFNWRTDTQYF
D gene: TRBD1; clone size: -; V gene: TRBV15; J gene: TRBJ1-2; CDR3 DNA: TGTGCCACCAGCAGAAAAACAGGGGGCTATGGCTACACCTTC; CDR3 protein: CATSRKTGGYGYTF
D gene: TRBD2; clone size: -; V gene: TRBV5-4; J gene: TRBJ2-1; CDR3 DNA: TGTGCCAGCAGCTTGGCGGGGGGGCGCTACAATGAGCAGTTCTTC; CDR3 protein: CASSLAGGRYNEQFF
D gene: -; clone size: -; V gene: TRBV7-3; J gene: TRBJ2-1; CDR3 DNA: TGTGCCAGCAGCTTAACCCTTTCACAGCAATACAATGAGCAGTTCTTC; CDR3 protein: CASSLTLSQQYNEQFF
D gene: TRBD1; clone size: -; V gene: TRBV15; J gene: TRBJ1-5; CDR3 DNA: TGTGCCACCAGCAGAACAGGGGCCACCAATCAGCCCCAGCATTTT; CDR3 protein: CATSRTGATNQPQHF
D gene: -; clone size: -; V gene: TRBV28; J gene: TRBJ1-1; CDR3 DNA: TGTGCCAGCAGTCTGGCAGGGGAGAACACTGAAGCTTTCTTT; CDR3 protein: CASSLAGENTEAFF
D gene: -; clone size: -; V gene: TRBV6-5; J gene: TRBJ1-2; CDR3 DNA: TGTGCCAGCAGTTCCCCACGCCAGGGTGACTATGGCTACACCTTC; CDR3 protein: CASSSPRQGDYGYTF
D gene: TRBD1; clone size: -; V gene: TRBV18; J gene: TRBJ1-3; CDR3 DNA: TGTGCCAGCTCACTCGGACAGGGAGGAAACACCATATATTTT; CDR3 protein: CASSLGQGGNTIYF
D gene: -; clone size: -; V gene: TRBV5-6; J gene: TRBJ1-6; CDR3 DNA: TGTGCCAGCAGCTTGGGTCTTGGGGGGGGAGGTGGTTCACCCCTCCACTTT; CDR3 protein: CASSLGLGGGGGSPLHF
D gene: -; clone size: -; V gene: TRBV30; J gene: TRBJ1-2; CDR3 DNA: TGTGCCTGCTATGGGGAACGGGGAAATGGCTACACCTTC; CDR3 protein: CACYGERGNGYTF
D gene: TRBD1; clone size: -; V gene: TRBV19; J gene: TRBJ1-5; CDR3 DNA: TGTGCCAGTACCGTTACAGGGGGGGCTTGGAGCAATCAGCCCCAGCATTTT; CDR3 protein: CASTVTGGAWSNQPQHF
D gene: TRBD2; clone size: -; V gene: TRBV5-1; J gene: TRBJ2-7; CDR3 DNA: TGCGCCAGCTCCTTAGCGGGGGGGAATTACGAGCAGTACTTC; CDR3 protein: CASSLAGGNYEQYF
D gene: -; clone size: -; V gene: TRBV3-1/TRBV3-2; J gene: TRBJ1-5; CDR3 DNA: TGTGCCAGCAGCCAAGGTGGCCAGCCCCAGCATTTT; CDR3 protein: CASSQGGQPQHF
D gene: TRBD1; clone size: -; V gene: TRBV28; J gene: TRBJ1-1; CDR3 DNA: TGTGCCAGCAGTTTAAGCGGGACAGGGGGGGGTGAAGCTTTCTTT; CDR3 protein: CASSLSGTGGGEAFF
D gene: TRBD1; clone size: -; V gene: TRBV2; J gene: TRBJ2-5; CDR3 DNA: TGTGCCAGCAGTCCGGACAGGGTAGAGACCCAGTACTTC; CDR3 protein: CASSPDRVETQYF
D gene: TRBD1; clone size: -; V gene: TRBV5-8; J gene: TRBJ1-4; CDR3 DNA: TGTGCCAGCAGCTTGGAAGGACAGGGGGCGGTGGAAAAACTGTTTTTT; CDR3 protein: CASSLEGQGAVEKLFF
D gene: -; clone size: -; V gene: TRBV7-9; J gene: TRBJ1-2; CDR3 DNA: TGTGCCAGCAGCTCGCGACCTGCGGGGAAAGTTGGGGGCTACACCTTC; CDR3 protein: CASSSRPAGKVGGYTF